The T cell receptor (beta chain) under discussion was sequenced for a study of cytomegalovirus exposure and HLA in healthy donors. Vbeta (60) and Jbeta (13) primers were used in the PCR. TCRdb's table, derived via immunoSEQ multiplex PCR, lists solely in-frame clones and lacks some. Of about 150,000 clones listed, about 80% were seen once; the top ten hold 4% to 4.5%. CDR1 and CDR2 (germline): LGHNA, YNFKEQ. This CDR3 region has 15 residues. V was pared by 4 bases and J by 0 bases, with 11 bases between. This TCR derives from a woman aged 35 to 49 in good health and CMV-seronegative. The chain carries TRBV4-2 and TRBJ2-3, with no clear D. The source material was PBMCs. Written as DNA, the CDR3 is TGTGCCAGCAGCCCTCGACACTCTAGCACAGATACGCAGTATTTT. As protein: CASSPRHSSTDTQYF.